The entry below describes one T cell receptor (beta chain). What it binds is not known. A multiplex PCR was run with 60 Vbeta primers and 13 Jbeta primers. TCRdb's table, derived via immunoSEQ multiplex PCR, lists solely in-frame clones and lacks some. The sample records about 160,000 clones, around 86% being singletons. The sample is drawn from a study of cytomegalovirus exposure and HLA in healthy donors. CDR3 length: 13 amino acids. Germline loops: CDR1 MNHNY, CDR2 SVGAGI (reference sequence). The junction had 5 bases not matched to a gene; V was cut back by 11 bases and J by 3 bases. Findings and caveats of the study: Sequencing artifact likely explains a cluster of highly shared sequence variants.

This sequence was found in a girl aged 2-10 years in good health and CMV-seropositive. The J gene is TRBJ2-1, the V gene TRBV6-6; the match to TRBD1 covers 9 bases. Sequencing was performed on PBMCs. The CDR3 region is CAGGGQGYNEQFF. For the CDR3, the DNA is TGTGCCGGGGGGGGACAGGGCTACAATGAGCAGTTCTTC.